This TCR beta chain comes out of a study of T cells in Graves' hyperthyroidism and ophthalmopathy. The CDR3 extends over 16 amino acids. Looked up from germline, CDR1 is MNHNS and CDR2 is SASEGT. Trimming removed 2 bases at V and 2 bases at J, with 12 bases between. A word on this clonotype: As yet, its antigen is unknown.

Ophthalmopathy patients had Clinical Activity Score at least 3, NOSPECS grade at least 4, duration under 3 months. Researchers barred patients who had uncontrolled infection, other autoimmune disease, pregnancy or lactation. RNA transcripts gave rise to amplified TCR beta CDR3 regions. The study used the HTBI primer set for a first-round RT-PCR of the TCR CDR3. TCRdb itself ran the multiplex PCR reads through MiXCR, one entry per CDR3 protein. The sample gives some 300,000 distinct CDR3 sequences, less than 20% of which show up once; roughly 40% is in the top ten. Study-level results: The model foresaw ophthalmopathy a median about 6.1 months prior to onset.

Sample: blood. This TCR derives from a man in his fifties with Graves' ophthalmopathy. The chain has TRBV6-1 and TRBJ2-2; unclear D gene. The CDR3, as DNA: TGTGCCAGCAGTGAACGTGCTATGAGAAACACCGGGGAGCTGTTTTTT. Translation: CASSERAMRNTGELFF.